This T cell receptor (beta chain) comes out of a study of blood T cell repertoires in COVID-19. Per the authors' pipeline: Estimation of nucleated cell counts relied on the amplification of reference gene primers. Assay used: immunoSEQ multiplex PCR; TCRdb lists only in-frame clones, some missing. D and trimming come from the DNA, and the V and J calls and clone size come from that table. Here the sample spans 90,000 to 150,000 clones, about 91% being singletons. Specimen: peripheral blood. The sequence was obtained from a woman between 45 and 65 years old with active or convalescent COVID-19.

The DNA for the CDR3 is TGTGCCAGCGGGGACTACTCCTACAATGAGCAGTTCTTC. Translation: CASGDYSYNEQFF. V usage is TRBV2 and J usage is TRBJ2-1, with 7 positions matching TRBD2. This CDR3 is built from 13 residues. Trimming took 8 bases from V and 0 from J; bases not matched to a gene: 1. CDR1 and CDR2 from the germline V gene are SNHLY and FYNNEI.